This T cell receptor beta chain came from a study of T-cell memory formation after mild COVID-19. Per germline, CDR1 SGHAT and CDR2 FQDESV (reference sequence). The CDR3 covers 12 residues. TCRdb re-derived calls from the 5' RACE reads in MiXCR, one entry per CDR3 protein. Of about 360,000 distinct CDR3 sequences listed, over 13% are singletons. Source material: PBMCs or a T cell subset sorted from them (not recorded which). This rearrangement joins TRBV11-1 to TRBJ2-2; tentatively, D is TRBD2 (5 bases). The sequence was collected from a man younger than 30 who had mild COVID-19 (a few samples of this study predate the infection). Cell type and time point are not known. This chain's CDR3 is CGSGFYTGELFF. The CDR3 DNA reads TGTGGTTCGGGATTCTACACCGGGGAGCTGTTTTTT.